This T cell receptor beta chain comes out of a study of identical twins. Trimming took off 3 bases at V and 4 bases at J, with 6 bases between the two ends. This CDR3 spans 13 amino acids. Germline V lookup: CDR1 ENHRY, CDR2 SYGVKD. Broader study findings: With monozygotic twins, out-of-frame TCR alpha sharing exceeded what models estimated.

There are many counts of this clonotype. Its antigen is unidentified. TCRdb reprocessed the 5' RACE reads with MiXCR, giving one entry per CDR3 protein. Among 200,000 to 250,000 distinct CDR3 sequences listed, approximately 7% were seen once. These sequences were also reported in another study, on yellow fever vaccine responses in identical twins.

The sample consisted of memory (CD45RO+) T cells sorted from blood. The sequence derives from a woman between 18 and 29 years old in good health. This sequence joins TRBV10-3 and TRBJ2-2; unclear D gene. CDR3: CAISEGSTGELFF. The CDR3 DNA is TGTGCCATCAGTGAAGGGTCCACCGGGGAGCTGTTTTTT.